One and the same sample provided the 3 T cell receptor beta chains below, sequenced in a study of blood T cells in healthy people across ages. With a J-beta primer mix and a sample-barcoded 5' primer, a second PCR ran about 6 to 11 cycles. TCRdb re-derived calls from the 5' RACE reads in MiXCR, one entry per CDR3 protein. The sample yields over a million distinct CDR3 sequences, 35% to 45% seen once. The sequenced sample was blood. These receptors were obtained from a woman aged 18-29 years in good health.

The genes are TRBV6-1 and TRBJ2-4; the D is unclear. V lost 3 bases and J 0 bases, leaving 3 bases between the germline ends. The CDR3 loop spans 13 amino acids. Per the germline V gene, CDR1 is MNHNS and CDR2 is SASEGT. The CDR3 region is CASSETAKNIQYF. DNA for the CDR3: TGTGCCAGCAGTGAGACAGCCAAAAACATTCAGTACTTC.

This clonotype turned up a few times. This chain connects TRBV7-9 to TRBJ1-1; 7 positions match TRBD1. Germline CDR1 reads SEHNR; CDR2 reads FQNEAQ (reference sequence). Losses at the gene ends were 5 bases for V and 0 bases for J; bases not matched to a gene: 6. This CDR3 spans 15 amino acids. The CDR3, as DNA: TGTGCCAGCAGCACAATGACAGGGATGAACACTGAAGCTTTCTTT. Translated, it gives CASSTMTGMNTEAFF.

This clonotype turned up a few times. This rearrangement joins TRBV9 to TRBJ2-5; TRBD2 is a possible D gene (5 bases). The CDR3 extends over 14 amino acids. V was cut by 0 bases and J by 5 bases, with 11 bases left in between. CDR1 is SGDLS and CDR2 is YYNGEE in the germline V gene. The CDR3 is CASSVASGKETQYF. The CDR3 DNA reads TGTGCCAGCAGCGTAGCTTCGGGGAAGGAGACCCAGTACTTC.